Described below is a single TCR beta chain sequence and its context. Its antigen is unknown. The sample is drawn from a study of cytomegalovirus exposure and HLA in healthy donors. As for the study in general: The roughly 100 million unique TCR beta sequences, from roughly 170 million T cells, were found by an earlier analysis. Most genotyped donors, roughly 83% of 300 to 400, had Caucasian-associated genetic ancestry.

PCR used 60 Vbeta primers and 13 Jbeta primers. TCRdb keeps only in-frame clones here, not all; method: immunoSEQ multiplex PCR. Across around 70,000 clones, the top ten clones capture approximately 1.7% of the sample. Study results and limitations: CMV serostatus was the only recorded immune exposure for donors. High specificity and sensitivity for cytomegalovirus status were reported for the classifier.

The sequenced material came from PBMCs. This TCR was recovered from a woman in her twenties or thirties in good health and CMV-seronegative.

This CDR3 reads CSVEDLSYEQYF. In DNA, the CDR3 is TGCAGCGTTGAGGACTTATCCTACGAGCAGTACTTC. The chain recombines TRBV29-1 with TRBJ2-7; D is possibly TRBD2 (5 bases). Germline lookup yields CDR1 SQVTM and CDR2 ANQGSEA. V was shortened by 3 bases and J by 1 base, with 7 bases between the two germline ends. The CDR3 covers 12 residues.